A selection of T cell receptor beta chains follows, all from one sample in a study of blood T cell repertoires in COVID-19. Libraries were prepared by immunoSEQ multiplex PCR; TCRdb keeps only in-frame clonotypes and omits some of them. The repertoire holds a few hundred thousand clones, with just over 85% as singletons. The sequencing input was PBMCs or T cells enriched from blood (not recorded which). The source is a woman under 30 who had recovered from COVID-19. Each CDR3 is given with its conserved first and last residue. D genes are given only for firm matches. A row's size may be missing; if present it is once, few, many or a size class.

cdr3_nt cdr3_aa j_call v_call d_call clone_size
TGTGCCAGCAGGGGCGATTCGGATACGCAGTATTTT CASRGDSDTQYF TRBJ2-3 TRBV2 . once
TGCGCCAGCAGCCACCCGGGACAGGGAGGTGTAACTGAAGCTTTCTTT CASSHPGQGGVTEAFF TRBJ1-1 TRBV4-1 TRBD1 .
TGTGCCAGCAGCCCCCGGCGGGATCTTGTTTACGAGCAGTACTTC CASSPRRDLVYEQYF TRBJ2-7 TRBV6-5 . .
TGTGCCAGTAGTCTTAACAGGGAGGGTGGCTACACCTTC CASSLNREGGYTF TRBJ1-2 TRBV19 . .
TGTGCCAGCACCCAAGAGGACAGGGGTCCCTACGAGCAGTACTTC CASTQEDRGPYEQYF TRBJ2-7 TRBV7-9 TRBD1 .
TGCAGTGCTAGTTTAAACGGGAGGGGGGTAGGGGATACGCAGTATTTT CSASLNGRGVGDTQYF TRBJ2-3 TRBV20-1 TRBD2 .
TGTGCCACCAAGGACAGCTCAAGGGGCGAGCAGTACTTC CATKDSSRGEQYF TRBJ2-7 TRBV27 . .
TGTGCCAGCCTCGTCCCCTACGGGAATCAGCCCCAGCATTTT CASLVPYGNQPQHF TRBJ1-5 TRBV28 . .
TGCGCCAGCAGCCTAGAAAACCTAGGACTAGCAGCTGATGAGCAGTTCTTC CASSLENLGLAADEQFF TRBJ2-1 TRBV5-1 TRBD2 .
TGCAGTGCTAGTTTAGGGGCCGACACCGGGGAGCTGTTTTTT CSASLGADTGELFF TRBJ2-2 TRBV20-1 . .
TGTGCCAGCAGCGCGACTAGCGGGGAACAGGAGACCCAGTACTTC CASSATSGEQETQYF TRBJ2-5 TRBV9 TRBD2 .
TGCGCCAGCAGGCGCCCGGGGGGGGCCTACAATGAGCAGTTCTTC CASRRPGGAYNEQFF TRBJ2-1 TRBV4-1 TRBD2 .
TGCAGCGCGTCTACCCGGGTTTCAAACAATGAGCAGTTCTTC CSASTRVSNNEQFF TRBJ2-1 TRBV29-1 . .
TGTGCCAGCAGCGGGACTAGCGGGAGAATTAAAAGCTTAGCATCCGGGGAGCTGTTTTTT CASSGTSGRIKSLASGELFF TRBJ2-2 TRBV9 TRBD2 .
TGTGCCAGCAGCTCCGGACAGGGCAATCAGCCCCAGCATTTT CASSSGQGNQPQHF TRBJ1-5 TRBV28 TRBD1 .
TGTGCCAGCAGCCCTACAGGAGCTAACTATGGCTACACCTTC CASSPTGANYGYTF TRBJ1-2 TRBV3-1/TRBV3-2 . once
TGTGCCAGTAGTATCGGCGGTTGGGGGCAGGACACTGAAGCTTTCTTT CASSIGGWGQDTEAFF TRBJ1-1 TRBV19 . .
TGTGCCAGCAGCTTGGCCGGGAATAATGGCTACACCTTC CASSLAGNNGYTF TRBJ1-2 TRBV5-8 . .
TGTGCCAGCTCACCATCTGGCAGGGGCCGACAGCCCCAGCATTTT CASSPSGRGRQPQHF TRBJ1-5 TRBV18 . .
TGTGCCAGCAGCTCAGTCATACTAGCGGGAGGCACAGATACGCAGTATTTT CASSSVILAGGTDTQYF TRBJ2-3 TRBV9 TRBD2 .
TGTGCCAGCAGCTCCCGAGGGCAGGCAGGCCATCAGCCCCAGCATTTT CASSSRGQAGHQPQHF TRBJ1-5 TRBV7-9 . .
TGCAGCGTTGTGGGGACAGGATACGAGCAGTACTTC CSVVGTGYEQYF TRBJ2-7 TRBV29-1 TRBD1 few
TGTGCCAGTAGTCTTGGGACAGGCACCGGGGAGCTGTTTTTT CASSLGTGTGELFF TRBJ2-2 TRBV19 TRBD1 .
TGCGCCAGCAGCTCCCGGACAGGGGGGATCTACGAGCAGTACTTC CASSSRTGGIYEQYF TRBJ2-7 TRBV5-1 TRBD1 .
TGTGCCAGCAGGAGAGGACTAGCGGGGTACCAAGAGACCCAGTACTTC CASRRGLAGYQETQYF TRBJ2-5 TRBV2 TRBD2 .
TGTGCCAGCAGCTTAAACTACAACAATGAGCAGTTCTTC CASSLNYNNEQFF TRBJ2-1 TRBV7-3 . few
TGTGCCAGTAGTACGCCGCCAGGGTCCTATGGCTACACCTTC CASSTPPGSYGYTF TRBJ1-2 TRBV19 . .
TGCGCCAGCAGCCATAAGACAGGGGACAACACTGAAGCTTTCTTT CASSHKTGDNTEAFF TRBJ1-1 TRBV10-1 TRBD1 .
TGTGCCAGCAGCCCCGTGACAGGGGTGGCCTACGAGCAGTACTTC CASSPVTGVAYEQYF TRBJ2-7 TRBV7-2 TRBD1 .
TGTGCCTGGAGTCTAGGGGTTGGCACTGAAGCTTTCTTT CAWSLGVGTEAFF TRBJ1-1 TRBV30 . .
TGTGCCAGCTCACCAGGCGGGCAGGCCGTTATCAATGAGCAGTTCTTC CASSPGGQAVINEQFF TRBJ2-1 TRBV18 . few
TGTGCCAGTAGTATATCGGGACAGGGGTCTGGCTACACCTTC CASSISGQGSGYTF TRBJ1-2 TRBV19 TRBD1 many
TGTGCCAGCAGCCTCCATAGAGCCTCTGGAAACACCATATATTTT CASSLHRASGNTIYF TRBJ1-3 TRBV11-2 . .
TGTGCCACCACCAGAGGCTTGGAAGGGACAGGGGTATATGGCTACACCTTC CATTRGLEGTGVYGYTF TRBJ1-2 TRBV24-1 TRBD1 .
TGTGCCAGCAGTTTCGTTCCGACAGGGAACTATGGCTACACCTTC CASSFVPTGNYGYTF TRBJ1-2 TRBV6-5 TRBD1 .
TGTGCCAGCAGTTTGAACAGACAAAACATTCAGTACTTC CASSLNRQNIQYF TRBJ2-4 TRBV12-3/TRBV12-4 . .
TGCGCCACCAAGATGGACAGGGGGCTCGAGCAGTACTTC CATKMDRGLEQYF TRBJ2-7 TRBV10-2 TRBD1 .
TGTGCCAGCAGCTCCCTAGCGGGGGGTTACAATGAGCAGTTCTTC CASSSLAGGYNEQFF TRBJ2-1 TRBV6-2/TRBV6-3 TRBD2 .
TGCGCCAGCAGCCATGGACTGGGGTCCTACAATGAGCAGTTCTTC CASSHGLGSYNEQFF TRBJ2-1 TRBV4-1 . .
TGTGCCAGCAGTTACCGGATAGTGGGGGCCACCGGGGAGCTGTTTTTT CASSYRIVGATGELFF TRBJ2-2 TRBV6-6 . .
TGCGCCAGCAGCCTAACAGAGAATCAGCCCCAGCATTTT CASSLTENQPQHF TRBJ1-5 TRBV5-1 . .
TGTGCCAGCAGCTTAGACAGCTCCTACGAGCAGTACTTC CASSLDSSYEQYF TRBJ2-7 TRBV7-6 . .
TGTGCCAGCTCACCAACAAGGGACCCAGGGACTCGAACTTCCTACGAGCAGTACTTC CASSPTRDPGTRTSYEQYF TRBJ2-7 TRBV18 . .
TGTGCCAGCAGCTTTAGCAGGGGTTTAGGGGCCAAAAACATTCAGTACTTC CASSFSRGLGAKNIQYF TRBJ2-4 TRBV7-9 . .
TGTGCCAGCAGCCAAGAGCCGGGCTATGGCTACACCTTC CASSQEPGYGYTF TRBJ1-2 TRBV14 . .
TGTGCCAGCAGTGGGAAGGGAGGTAAATGCGAGACCCAGTACTTC CASSGKGGKCETQYF TRBJ2-5 TRBV6-4 . once
TGTGCCAGCAGCCTCGACAGGGCTAGCAATCAGCCCCAGCATTTT CASSLDRASNQPQHF TRBJ1-5 TRBV7-8 TRBD1 .
TGTGCCAGCAGTTACGAGACTAGCGGGAGCTATGAGCAGTTCTTC CASSYETSGSYEQFF TRBJ2-1 TRBV6-5 TRBD2 .
TGTGCCATCAGTGAGCAGGGGGGAAATTCACCCCTCCACTTT CAISEQGGNSPLHF TRBJ1-6 TRBV10-3 TRBD1 .